These 20 T cell receptor beta chains originate from one sample sequenced in a study of blood T cell repertoires in COVID-19. Clones were read by immunoSEQ multiplex PCR, and TCRdb kept only the in-frame ones, dropping some. The table records roughly 150,000 clones, around 83% of them present only once. The sample was peripheral blood. The receptors come from a woman aged 45-65 years in a cohort sampled during active or convalescent COVID-19.

The V and J genes are TRBV7-3 and TRBJ2-1; D uncertain. The CDR3 has 15 residues. V dropped 2 bases and J dropped 5 bases, with 13 bases sitting between them. CDR1 and CDR2 from the germline V gene are SGHTA and FQGTGA. DNA for the CDR3: TGTGCCAGCAGCTTACGGCAGAGGCTTAACAATGAGCAGTTCTTC. This encodes CASSLRQRLNNEQFF. The variable domain in full, completed from reference TRBV7-3 and TRBJ2-1, reads GAGVSQTPSNKVTEKGKYVELRCDPISGHTALYWYRQSLGQGPEFLIYFQGTGAADDSGLPNDRFFAVRPEGSVSTLKIQRTERGDSAVYLCASSLRQRLNNEQFFGPGTRLTVL.

The chain employs TRBV2 and TRBJ2-5; 7 bases align to TRBD1. Germline values: CDR1 SNHLY, CDR2 FYNNEI. Trimming at V came to 3 bases and at J to 0 bases, leaving 7 bases not matched to a gene. CDR3 length: 16 amino acids. The CDR3 DNA follows: TGTGCCAGCAGTGATTTGGGGACAGTTAACCAAGAGACCCAGTACTTC. Translation gives CASSDLGTVNQETQYF.

This clone was counted between two and nine times. The chain employs TRBV3-1 (or the pseudogene TRBV3-2) and TRBJ2-2; TRBD1 matches 8 bases. Germline-derived CDR1 and CDR2 are LGHDT and YNNKEL (reference sequence). The V gene end was trimmed by 4 bases and the J gene end by 4 bases; junction bases not matched to a gene: 5. The CDR3 consists of 15 residues. This CDR3 reads CASSPGTGTTGELFF. In DNA, the CDR3 is TGTGCCAGCAGCCCCGGGACAGGTACCACCGGGGAGCTGTTTTTT.

The CDR3 region has the DNA TGCGCCAGCAGCCCATCCGGGACAGGGGTATACGAGCAGTACTTC. As protein: CASSPSGTGVYEQYF. This sequence joins TRBV4-1 and TRBJ2-7; TRBD1 aligns across 10 bases. CDR1 is MGHRA, CDR2 YSYEKL, per germline. CDR3 length: 15 amino acids. Unmatched junction bases numbered 7, after V lost 4 bases and J lost 4 bases.

The genes are TRBV5-1 and TRBJ2-7, with TRBD1 matching over 9 bases. Germline-derived CDR1 and CDR2 are SGHRS and YFSETQ. With 7 bases clipped from V and 7 bases from J, the junction kept 12 bases outside the gene matches. The CDR3 contains 14 residues. CDR3 amino acids: CASARRDRAEEQYF. The DNA of the CDR3 is TGCGCCAGCGCCCGGAGGGACAGGGCTGAAGAGCAGTACTTC.

This chain connects TRBV6-5 to TRBJ1-1; D unclear. V was trimmed by 7 bases and J by 5 bases, leaving 17 bases between them. The CDR3 loop spans 14 amino acids. Germline CDR1 MNHEY, CDR2 SVGAGI. The DNA of the CDR3 is TGTGCCAGCACCCACCCATGGAGGCCAACTGAAGCTTTCTTT. It yields the protein CASTHPWRPTEAFF.

The rearrangement uses TRBV12-3 or TRBV12-4 and TRBJ1-4; the D gene is possibly TRBD1 (5 bases). There are 13 residues in the CDR3. Deletions cut 5 bases from V and 6 bases from J, with 10 bases between. CDR3 nucleotide sequence: TGTGCCAGCAGTCCAGGGATTTATGAAAAACTGTTTTTT. Translating gives CASSPGIYEKLFF.

The V gene is TRBV12-3 or TRBV12-4, the J gene TRBJ1-2; perhaps TRBD1 as D (5 bases). V was shortened by 5 bases and J by 4 bases, with 11 bases between the two germline ends. The CDR3 has 13 amino acids. In DNA, the CDR3 is TGTGCCAGCAGTCCGCGGGACGCCTATGGCTACACCTTC. Encoded protein: CASSPRDAYGYTF.

CDR3 sequence reads: CAWARDRNYGYTF. The CDR3 nucleotides are TGTGCCTGGGCCCGGGACAGAAACTATGGCTACACCTTC. The gene calls are TRBV30 and TRBJ1-2, with 7 bases identical to TRBD1. Germline CDR1 is GTSNPN and CDR2 is SVGIG (reference sequence). Trimming took 5 bases from V and 2 from J; bases not matched to a gene: 5. The CDR3 contains 13 residues.

The gene calls are TRBV29-1 and TRBJ1-3, with D uncertain. Germline CDR1 and CDR2: SQVTM and ANQGSEA. The CDR3 has 11 amino acids. V lost 6 bases and J 5 bases, leaving 8 bases between the germline ends. The CDR3 protein is CSVADRNTIYF. DNA of the CDR3: TGCAGCGTAGCTGACAGAAACACCATATATTTT. Based on the CDR3 plus reference TRBV29-1 and TRBJ1-3, the full variable domain is SAVISQKPSRDICQRGTSLTIQCQVDSQVTMMFWYRQQPGQSLTLIATANQGSEATYESGFVIDKFPISRPNLTFSTLTVSNMSPEDSSIYLCSVADRNTIYFGEGSWLTVV.

The sample holds one count of this clone. The genes are TRBV18 and TRBJ2-5, with 8 bases identical to TRBD1. The CDR3 sequence is 15 residues long. Germline lookup yields CDR1 KGHSH and CDR2 LQKENI. V gave up 3 bases and J gave up 2 bases; unmatched junction bases: 5. This CDR3 is CASSPPGQAQETQYF. The CDR3 bases are TGTGCCAGCTCACCCCCGGGACAGGCTCAAGAGACCCAGTACTTC.

This clone was observed a single time. The chain links TRBV2 to TRBJ2-5; possible D gene TRBD1, 6 bases. CDR3 length: 13 residues. The germline gives CDR1 SNHLY, CDR2 FYNNEI. With 6 bases removed from V and 3 bases from J, the gap between germline ends came to 11 bases. The CDR3 DNA sequence: TGTGCCAGCAGACCGACAGGTGAAGAGACCCAGTACTTC. Translating it yields CASRPTGEETQYF.

The V and J genes are TRBV19 and TRBJ1-1; TRBD1 agrees at 8 bases. CDR3 length equals 13 residues. CDR1 is LNHDA and CDR2 is SQIVND in the germline V gene (reference sequence). The V and J ends lost 6 bases and 7 bases, in that order; junction bases with no gene match: 7. The CDR3 spells CASSRGQDSEAFF. DNA for the CDR3: TGTGCCAGTAGCCGGGGACAGGACAGTGAAGCTTTCTTT.

V and J are TRBV6-4 and TRBJ2-2, with a tentative D call TRBD1 (6 bases). The CDR3 has 13 amino acids. V was trimmed by 4 bases and J by 3 bases, leaving 6 bases between them. The germline CDR1 and CDR2 sequences are MRHNA and SNTAGT. The DNA of the CDR3 is TGTGCCAGCAGTGCAGGGGACACCGGGGAGCTGTTTTTT. This codes for CASSAGDTGELFF.

The chain joins TRBV4-3 to TRBJ2-7; possible D gene TRBD2, 6 bases. This CDR3 has 15 amino acids. Trimming removed 1 base from V and 2 bases from J, with 12 bases in between. CDR1 is LGHNA, CDR2 YSLEER, per germline. The CDR3 here is CASSQGLGVAYEQYF. The CDR3 DNA follows: TGCGCCAGCAGCCAAGGACTAGGAGTCGCCTACGAGCAGTACTTC.

J is TRBJ1-2 and V is TRBV6-1; 9 nucleotides agree with TRBD1. The junction had 2 bases not matched to a gene; V was cut back by 4 bases and J by 2 bases. Per the germline V gene, CDR1 is MNHNS and CDR2 is SASEGT. CDR3 size: 14 residues. The CDR3 region has the DNA TGTGCCAGCAGTGTGGACAGGGGAAACTATGGCTACACCTTC. It is translated as CASSVDRGNYGYTF.

This clone was seen a single time. This sequence joins TRBV6-2 or TRBV6-3 and TRBJ2-5; TRBD2 agrees at 10 bases. V lost 0 bases, J lost 5 bases, and 6 bases stayed unmatched. This CDR3 is 16 amino acids long. CDR1 is MNHEY and CDR2 is SVGEGT in the germline V gene. The CDR3: CASSYSKSGGAETQYF. The CDR3 DNA reads TGTGCCAGCAGTTACTCGAAGAGCGGGGGGGCCGAGACCCAGTACTTC.

The rearrangement uses TRBV30 and TRBJ1-2; no clear D. The CDR3 is made up of 12 amino acids. CDR1 and CDR2 (germline): GTSNPN, SVGIG (reference sequence). The V end lost 0 bases, the J end lost 4 bases, and 6 bases lay between the germline ends. CDR3 sequence reads: CAWSVDTYGYTF. Written as DNA, the CDR3 is TGTGCCTGGAGTGTTGACACCTATGGCTACACCTTC.

The chain has TRBV7-7 and TRBJ2-1, with TRBD1 identical over 9 bases. The germline CDR1 and CDR2 sequences are SSHAT and FNYEAQ (reference sequence). The CDR3 extends over 16 amino acids. The CDR3 sequence: CASARSRTGEYNEQFF. CDR3 in DNA: TGTGCTTCAGCGAGAAGCCGGACAGGGGAGTACAATGAGCAGTTCTTC.

The chain uses TRBV18 and TRBJ2-7; TRBD1 is a possible D gene (6 bases). V was clipped by 6 bases and J by 2 bases, with 14 bases between them. The CDR3 has 14 residues. Germline CDR1 and CDR2: KGHSH and LQKENI. CDR3 DNA sequence: TGTGCCAGCTCCCAACGACAGGATCCCTACGAGCAGTACTTC. Translated, it gives CASSQRQDPYEQYF.